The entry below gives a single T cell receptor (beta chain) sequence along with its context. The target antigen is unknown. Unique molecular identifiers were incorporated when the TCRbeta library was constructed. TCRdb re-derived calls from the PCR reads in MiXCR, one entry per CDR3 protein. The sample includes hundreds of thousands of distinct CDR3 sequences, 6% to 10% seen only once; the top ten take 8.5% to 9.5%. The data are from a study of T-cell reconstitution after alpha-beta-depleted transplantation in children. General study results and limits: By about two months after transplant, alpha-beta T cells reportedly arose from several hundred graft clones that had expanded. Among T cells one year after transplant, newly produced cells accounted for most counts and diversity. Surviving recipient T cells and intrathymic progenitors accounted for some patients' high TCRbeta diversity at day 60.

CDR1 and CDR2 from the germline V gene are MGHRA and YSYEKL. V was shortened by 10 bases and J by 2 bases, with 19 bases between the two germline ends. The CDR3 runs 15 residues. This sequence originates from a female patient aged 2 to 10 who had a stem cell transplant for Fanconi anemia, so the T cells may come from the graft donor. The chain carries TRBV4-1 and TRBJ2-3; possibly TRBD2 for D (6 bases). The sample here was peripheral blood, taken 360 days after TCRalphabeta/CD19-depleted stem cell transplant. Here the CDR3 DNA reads TGCGCCACCCGTGCTGGGGGGACTTACACAGATACGCAGTATTTT. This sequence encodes CATRAGGTYTDTQYF.